Presented here are 16 T cell receptor beta chains from one specimen sequenced in a study of T cell repertoires in cytomegalovirus infection. TCRdb itself ran the reads through MiXCR, one entry per CDR3 protein. This table holds hundreds of thousands of distinct CDR3 sequences, approximately 31% found once. Sequencing was performed on PBMCs. These receptors originate from a human donor in good health (CMV status not recorded). Some clones in this sample may be carry-over from other donors' samples.

This clonotype has a handful of counts. This chain joins TRBV20-1 and TRBJ1-5; no clear D. This CDR3 is 15 amino acids long. The ends were cut back, 0 bases at V and 2 bases at J, with 11 bases in the middle. Germline-derived CDR1 and CDR2 are DFQATT and SNEGSKA (reference sequence). The CDR3 sequence: CSARDHEGGNQPQHF. The CDR3 coding sequence is TGCAGTGCTAGAGATCATGAAGGAGGCAATCAGCCCCAGCATTTT.

Worth noting for this clonotype: One end of the junction fails to match germline, which may point to a read error. The rearrangement uses TRBV28 and TRBJ2-7; D gene uncertain. The CDR3 has 12 amino acids. Germline lookup yields CDR1 MDHEN and CDR2 SYDVKM. The CDR3 nucleotides are TGTGCCAGCAGCGAGAACTCCTGCGAGCAGTACTTC. Its protein is CASSENSCEQYF.

Details on this clonotype: The junction shows a germline mismatch at one end, possibly a read error. The gene calls are TRBV7-6 and TRBJ2-3; no clear D gene. Germline CDR1 is SGHVS and CDR2 is FNYEAQ. The CDR3 is 12 residues long. The CDR3 region is CASSFAAETQYF. CDR3 bases: TGTGCCAGCAGCTTCGCTGCAGAGACGCAGTATTTT. Drawing the rest from reference TRBV7-6 and TRBJ2-3, the complete variable domain is GAGVSQSPRYKVTKRGQDVALRCDPISGHVSLYWYRQALGQGPEFLTYFNYEAQQDKSGLPNDRFSAERPEGSISTLTIQRTEQRDSAMYRCASSFAAETQYFGPGTRLTVL.

This chain joins TRBV11-2 and TRBJ2-1, with D possibly TRBD1 on 5 matching bases. This CDR3 contains 15 residues. CDR1 and CDR2 (germline): SGHAT, FQNNGV. V gave up 7 bases and J gave up 0 bases, with 13 bases separating them. CDR3 region: CASTPKGRSYNEQFF. The CDR3 DNA is TGTGCCAGCACCCCGAAGGGGCGCTCCTACAATGAGCAGTTCTTC.

This clonotype was seen at least ten times. This rearrangement joins TRBV7-8 to TRBJ1-5; D may be TRBD1 (5 bases). V was pared by 3 bases and J by 0 bases, with 12 bases between. Germline V CDR1 and CDR2: SGHVS, FQNEAQ. The length of the CDR3 is 16 residues. The CDR3 coding sequence is TGTGCCAGCAGCTTCACGCGACAGTCTAGCAATCAGCCCCAGCATTTT. Translation gives CASSFTRQSSNQPQHF.

This clonotype was counted only a few times. The chain couples TRBV20-1 to TRBJ1-5, with unresolved D. CDR1 DFQATT and CDR2 SNEGSKA come from the germline V gene (reference sequence). Trimming removed 5 bases from V and 0 bases from J, with 11 bases in between. The CDR3 is 14 amino acids. CDR3 protein: CSALRVGSNQPQHF. In DNA form, the CDR3 reads TGCAGTGCTTTGAGGGTCGGTAGCAATCAGCCCCAGCATTTT.

The sample holds a few counts of this clonotype. The CDR3 protein is CASLRQEYTDTQYF. CDR3 DNA: TGTGCCAGTCTCAGACAGGAGTACACAGATACGCAGTATTTT. The chain joins TRBV2 to TRBJ2-3; the D gene is possibly TRBD1 (6 bases). V lost 9 bases, J lost 2 bases, and 15 bases lay in between. This CDR3 spans 14 amino acids. Germline CDR1 reads SNHLY; CDR2 reads FYNNEI.

This clonotype was counted only a few times. CDR3 nucleotides: TGTGCCAGTAGTATTAGCCAGGGACGGCAGCCCCAGCATTTT. It is translated as CASSISQGRQPQHF. The V gene is TRBV19, the J gene TRBJ1-5; D may be TRBD1 (5 bases). The CDR3 has 14 amino acids. The germline CDR1 and CDR2 sequences are LNHDA and SQIVND (reference sequence). Trimming removed 3 bases at V and 7 bases at J, with 13 bases between.

The gene calls are TRBV29-1 and TRBJ2-1, with unresolved D. Deletions cut 0 bases from V and 7 bases from J, with 10 bases between. The CDR3 length is 13 residues. Per germline, CDR1 SQVTM and CDR2 ANQGSEA. The DNA of the CDR3 is TGCAGCGTTGAAGAGAAGGCGGAGAATGAGCAGTTCTTC. Protein sequence: CSVEEKAENEQFF.

This clonotype was found a few times. This rearrangement joins TRBV20-1 to TRBJ2-3; D may be TRBD2 (5 bases). Trimming removed 6 bases from V and 3 bases from J, with 16 bases in between. In germline, CDR1 is DFQATT, CDR2 SNEGSKA (reference sequence). The CDR3 is made up of 14 amino acids. CDR3 sequence reads: CSAHGLDGTDTQYF. The CDR3 nucleotides read TGCAGTGCCCATGGACTTGACGGGACAGATACGCAGTATTTT.

The gene calls are TRBV7-2 and TRBJ2-7; the match to TRBD1 covers 7 bases. This CDR3 is built from 14 residues. J lost 4 bases, V lost 2 bases, and 5 bases had no gene match. Looked up from germline, CDR1 is SGHTA and CDR2 is FQGNSA. Written as DNA, the CDR3 is TGTGCCAGCAGCTTATCGACAGGGTTGTACGAGCAGTACTTC. It encodes CASSLSTGLYEQYF. The full variable domain, with the rest looked up from reference TRBV7-2 and TRBJ2-7, is GAGVSQSPSNKVTEKGKDVELRCDPISGHTALYWYRQSLGQGLEFLIYFQGNSAPDKSGLPSDRFSAERTGGSVSTLTIQRTQQEDSAVYLCASSLSTGLYEQYFGPGTRLTVT.

The gene calls are TRBV7-9 and TRBJ2-3; D is perhaps TRBD1 or TRBD2 (5 bases each). This CDR3 has 17 residues. Per the germline V gene, CDR1 is SEHNR and CDR2 is FQNEAQ (reference sequence). Trimming shortened V by 0 bases and J by 5 bases, and 18 bases separated the two germline ends. CDR3 residues: CASSLAWDPPGRDTQYF. Written as DNA, the CDR3 is TGTGCCAGCAGCTTAGCGTGGGACCCCCCGGGCAGAGATACGCAGTATTTT.

At least ten counts were recorded for this clonotype. J is TRBJ1-3 and V is TRBV12-3 or TRBV12-4, with a weak D call TRBD1 (5 bases). The CDR3 consists of 14 residues. V was pared by 5 bases and J by 2 bases, with 10 bases between. DNA of the CDR3: TGTGCCAGCAGTCCCGGGGCTCCTGGAAACACCATATATTTT. Residues: CASSPGAPGNTIYF.

This sequence joins TRBV6-2 or TRBV6-3 and TRBJ1-5; 9 bases map to TRBD1. CDR3 length: 18 amino acids. After removal of 0 bases from V and 4 bases from J, the junction contained 10 bases not matched to a gene. The germline gives CDR1 MNHEY, CDR2 SVGEGT. The CDR3 DNA reads TGTGCCAGCAGTTACTCCAACTCGGGACAGGGAGGGAATCAGCCCCAGCATTTT. Amino acid sequence: CASSYSNSGQGGNQPQHF.

This clonotype was seen more than once but under ten times. This chain joins TRBV12-3 or TRBV12-4 and TRBJ2-7, with D perhaps matching TRBD1 or TRBD2 (5 bases each). The V gene lost 7 bases and the J gene lost 0 bases, with 13 bases spanning the gap. The length of the CDR3 is 14 residues. The DNA of the CDR3 is TGTGCCAGCACCCTGGGGGTTTACTCCTACGAGCAGTACTTC. The encoded protein is CASTLGVYSYEQYF.

Only a few counts were recorded for this clonotype. This chain uses TRBV7-8 with TRBJ2-7, with 8 nucleotides matching TRBD1. Germline CDR1 reads SGHVS; CDR2 reads FQNEAQ. J was trimmed by 4 bases and V by 5 bases; bases with no gene match: 7. CDR3 size: 14 residues. The CDR3 DNA reads TGTGCCAGCAGCCCGAGGACAGGGTTGTACGAGCAGTACTTC. Its protein is CASSPRTGLYEQYF.